The subject of this entry is one TCR beta chain. What it binds is unknown. The data were produced by immunoSEQ multiplex PCR, yet TCRdb's version contains in-frame clones alone and is incomplete. The sample shows about 97,000 clones, approximately 90% of them seen only once. These data are taken from a study of T cell responses to AZD1222 COVID-19 vaccine. Study at large: Doses given second, at about 4 or about 12 weeks, were pooled.

Study conclusions and caveats: Spike-specific TCR depth and breadth grew after two AZD1222 doses.

This CDR3 region has 15 residues. Per the germline V gene, CDR1 is SGHRS and CDR2 is YFSETQ. J was trimmed by 2 bases and V by 3 bases; bases with no gene match: 3. The sequencing here drew on peripheral blood, taken on day 0 of AZD1222 vaccination. The clonotype comes from an adult in good health. The genes are TRBV5-1 and TRBJ2-5; 11 bases map to TRBD2. CDR3 nucleotide sequence: TGCGCCAGCAGCTCTTTAGCGGGGGGGCAAGAGACCCAGTACTTC. Translating it yields CASSSLAGGQETQYF.